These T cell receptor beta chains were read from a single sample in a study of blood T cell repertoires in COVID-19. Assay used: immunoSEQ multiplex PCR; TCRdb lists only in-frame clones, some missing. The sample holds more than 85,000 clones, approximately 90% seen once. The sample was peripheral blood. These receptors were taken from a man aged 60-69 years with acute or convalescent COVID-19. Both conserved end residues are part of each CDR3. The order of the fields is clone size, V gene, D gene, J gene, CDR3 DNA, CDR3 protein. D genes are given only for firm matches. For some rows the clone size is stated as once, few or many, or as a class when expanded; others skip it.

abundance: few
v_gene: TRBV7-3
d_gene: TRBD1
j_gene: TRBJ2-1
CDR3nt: TGTGCCAGCAGCCTCGGGACAGGGATTCAGAATGAGCAGTTCTTC
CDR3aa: CASSLGTGIQNEQFF

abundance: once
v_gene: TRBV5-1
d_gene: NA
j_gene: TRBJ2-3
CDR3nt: TGCGCCAGCAGCTTTAACACAGATACGCAGTATTTT
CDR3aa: CASSFNTDTQYF

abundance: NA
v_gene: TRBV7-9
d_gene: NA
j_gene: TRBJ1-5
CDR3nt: TGTGCCAGCAGCTTAGGAAATGGCGGGCATCAGCCCCAGCATTTT
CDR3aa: CASSLGNGGHQPQHF

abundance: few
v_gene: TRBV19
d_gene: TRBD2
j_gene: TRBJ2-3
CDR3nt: TGTGCCAGTAGTAGGAGAGCGGGAATCGCTAGCACAGATACGCAGTATTTT
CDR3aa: CASSRRAGIASTDTQYF

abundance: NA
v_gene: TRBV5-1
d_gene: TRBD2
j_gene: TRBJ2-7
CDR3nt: TGCGCCAGCTACCCAGATAGCGGGACGGGCCCCCACGAGCAGTACTTC
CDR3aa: CASYPDSGTGPHEQYF

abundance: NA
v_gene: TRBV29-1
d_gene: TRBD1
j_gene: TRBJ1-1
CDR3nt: TGCAGCGTTGAAGATGACAGGGTAGTAGCTGAAGCTTTCTTT
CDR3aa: CSVEDDRVVAEAFF

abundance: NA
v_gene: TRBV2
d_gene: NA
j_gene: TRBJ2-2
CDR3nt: TGTGCCAGCAGTCGGACTCCCACCGGGGAGCTGTTTTTT
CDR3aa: CASSRTPTGELFF

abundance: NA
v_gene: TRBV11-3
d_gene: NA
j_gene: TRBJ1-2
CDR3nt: TGTGCCAGCAGCCCCAGGGGACAACCCTTGACTCGCGGCTACACCTTC
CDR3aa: CASSPRGQPLTRGYTF

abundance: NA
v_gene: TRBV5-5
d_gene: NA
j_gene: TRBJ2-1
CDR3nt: TGTGCCAGCAGCTTCGACGGGTACAATGAGCAGTTCTTC
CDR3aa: CASSFDGYNEQFF

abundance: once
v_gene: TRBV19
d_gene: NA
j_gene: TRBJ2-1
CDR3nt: TGTGCCAGTAGTGACAGTCCCGTTGAGCAGTTCTTC
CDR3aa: CASSDSPVEQFF

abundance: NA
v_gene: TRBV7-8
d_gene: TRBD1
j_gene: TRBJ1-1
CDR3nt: TGTGCCAGCAGCAGACAGGGGAGGTCTCACACTGAAGCTTTCTTT
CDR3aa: CASSRQGRSHTEAFF

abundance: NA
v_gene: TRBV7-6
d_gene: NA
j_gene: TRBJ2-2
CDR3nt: TGTGCCAGCAGCTTAGCGGCTAGCGTAACCACCGGGGAGCTGTTTTTT
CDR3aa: CASSLAASVTTGELFF

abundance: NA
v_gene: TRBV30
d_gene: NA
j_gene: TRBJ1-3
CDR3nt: TGTGCCTGGAGTGCGTTCAGGGGCTCTGGAAACACCATATATTTT
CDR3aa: CAWSAFRGSGNTIYF

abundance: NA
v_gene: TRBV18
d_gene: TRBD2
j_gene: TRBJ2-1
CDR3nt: TGTGCCAGCTCACAACCTCCAGGGACTAGCGGGAGTAATGAGCAGTTCTTC
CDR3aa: CASSQPPGTSGSNEQFF

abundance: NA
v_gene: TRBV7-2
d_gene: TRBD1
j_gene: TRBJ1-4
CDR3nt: TGTGCCAGCAGCTTAGGACAGGGAAGGTCTGATGAAAAACTGTTTTTT
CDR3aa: CASSLGQGRSDEKLFF

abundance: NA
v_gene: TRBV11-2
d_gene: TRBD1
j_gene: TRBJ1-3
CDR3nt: TGTGCCAGCAGCCCGTCGACAGGGGGCTTTGGAAACACCATATATTTT
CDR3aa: CASSPSTGGFGNTIYF

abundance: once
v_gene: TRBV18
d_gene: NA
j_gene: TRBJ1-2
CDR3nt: TGTGCCAGCACCTACAGGGAAGGGCATGGCTACACCTTC
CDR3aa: CASTYREGHGYTF

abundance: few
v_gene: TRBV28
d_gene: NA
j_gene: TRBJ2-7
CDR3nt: TGTGCCACAATCGGTCCCTCCTACGAGCAGTACTTC
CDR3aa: CATIGPSYEQYF

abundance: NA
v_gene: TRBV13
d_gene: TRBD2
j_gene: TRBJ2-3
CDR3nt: TGTGCCAGCAGCTCCGGGACTACCTATACGCAGTATTTT
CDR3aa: CASSSGTTYTQYF

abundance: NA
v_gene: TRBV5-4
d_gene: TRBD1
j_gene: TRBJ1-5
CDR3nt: TGTGCCAGCAGCTCGGACAGGTTGGAGCTATATGGCAATCAGCCCCAGCATTTT
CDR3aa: CASSSDRLELYGNQPQHF

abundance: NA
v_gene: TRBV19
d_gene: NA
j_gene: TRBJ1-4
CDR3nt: TGTGCCAGTACCACAGGGAGAGCTAATGAAAAACTGTTTTTT
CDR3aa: CASTTGRANEKLFF

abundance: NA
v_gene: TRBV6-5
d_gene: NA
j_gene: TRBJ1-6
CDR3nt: TGTGCCAGCAGTAAGACAGGAACCCTTAATTCACCCCTCCACTTT
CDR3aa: CASSKTGTLNSPLHF

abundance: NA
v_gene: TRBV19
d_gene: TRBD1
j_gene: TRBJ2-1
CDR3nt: TGTGCCAGTAGGGGAAACAGGGGGCCATATTCCTACAATGAGCAGTTCTTC
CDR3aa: CASRGNRGPYSYNEQFF

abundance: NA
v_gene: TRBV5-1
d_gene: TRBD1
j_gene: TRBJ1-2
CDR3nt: TGCGCCAGCAGCTTCGGACAGGGCTACTATGGCTACACCTTC
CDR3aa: CASSFGQGYYGYTF

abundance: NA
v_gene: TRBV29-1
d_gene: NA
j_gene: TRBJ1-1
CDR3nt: TGCAGCGCCGGGGGGTACGGGTCCACTGAAGCTTTCTTT
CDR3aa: CSAGGYGSTEAFF

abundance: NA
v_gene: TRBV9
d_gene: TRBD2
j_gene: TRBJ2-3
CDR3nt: TGTGCCAGCAGCCCCGGGACTAGCTTCACAGATACGCAGTATTTT
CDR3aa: CASSPGTSFTDTQYF

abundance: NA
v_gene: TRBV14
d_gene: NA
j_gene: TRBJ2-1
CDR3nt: TGTGCCAGCAGCCAAGATGGAGAACACAATGAGCAGTTCTTC
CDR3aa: CASSQDGEHNEQFF

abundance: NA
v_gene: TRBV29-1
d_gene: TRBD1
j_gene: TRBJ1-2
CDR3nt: TGCAGCGTCGACAGGGGCGGCCTACGGTATGGCTACACCTTC
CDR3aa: CSVDRGGLRYGYTF

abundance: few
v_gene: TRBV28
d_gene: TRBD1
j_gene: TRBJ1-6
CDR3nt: TGTGCCAGCAGTTTAGGACAGGGACCAACACTATATAATTCACCCCTCCACTTT
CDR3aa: CASSLGQGPTLYNSPLHF

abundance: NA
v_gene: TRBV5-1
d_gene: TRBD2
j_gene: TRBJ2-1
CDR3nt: TGCGCCAGCACCAAAGAGGAGGTAGCGGGAAACAATGAGCAGTTCTTC
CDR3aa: CASTKEEVAGNNEQFF

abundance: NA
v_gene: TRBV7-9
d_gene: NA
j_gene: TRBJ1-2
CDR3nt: TGTGCCAGCAGCTCCTCGGGGAACGGCTACACCTTC
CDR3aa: CASSSSGNGYTF

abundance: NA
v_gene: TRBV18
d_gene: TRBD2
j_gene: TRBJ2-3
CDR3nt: TGTGCCAGCCCAGGACTAGCGGGAGCAGATACGCAGTATTTT
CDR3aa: CASPGLAGADTQYF

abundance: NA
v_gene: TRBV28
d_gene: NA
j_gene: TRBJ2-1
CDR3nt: TGTGCCAGCGAGGCGCCCGCCTACAATGAGCAGTTCTTC
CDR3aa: CASEAPAYNEQFF

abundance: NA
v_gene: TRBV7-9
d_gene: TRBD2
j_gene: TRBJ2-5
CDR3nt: TGTGCCAGCAGCCCCGGGACTAGCGGATCCGACCAAGAGACCCAGTACTTC
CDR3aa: CASSPGTSGSDQETQYF

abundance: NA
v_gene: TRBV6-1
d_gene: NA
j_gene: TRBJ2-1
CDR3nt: TGTGCCAGCAGAGAAGGGGGGGAATACAATGAGCAGTTCTTC
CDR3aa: CASREGGEYNEQFF

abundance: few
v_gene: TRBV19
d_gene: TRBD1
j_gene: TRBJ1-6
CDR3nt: TGTGCCAGTAGCCGACCTCCGGGACAGGGGGTTTCACCCCTCCACTTT
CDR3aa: CASSRPPGQGVSPLHF

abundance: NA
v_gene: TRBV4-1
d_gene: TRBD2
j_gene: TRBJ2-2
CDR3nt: TGCGCCAGCAGCCAAGATTGGACTAGCGGAACCGGGGAGCTGTTTTTT
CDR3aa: CASSQDWTSGTGELFF

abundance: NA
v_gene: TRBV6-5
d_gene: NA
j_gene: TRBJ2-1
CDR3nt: TGTGCCAGCAGAGTACTAACCTCCAACAATGAGCAGTTCTTC
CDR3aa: CASRVLTSNNEQFF

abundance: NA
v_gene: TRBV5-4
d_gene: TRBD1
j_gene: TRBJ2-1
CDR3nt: TGTGCCAGCAGCTCCAGACAGGGCTATGAGCAGTTCTTC
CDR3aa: CASSSRQGYEQFF

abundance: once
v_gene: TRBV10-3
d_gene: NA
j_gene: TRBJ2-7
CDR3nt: TGTGCCACGGGACTTCCCTACGAGCAGTACTTC
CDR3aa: CATGLPYEQYF

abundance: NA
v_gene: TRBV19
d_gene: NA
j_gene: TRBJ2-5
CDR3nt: TGTGCCAGTAGTATTGCGGAAGAGACCCAGTACTTC
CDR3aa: CASSIAEETQYF

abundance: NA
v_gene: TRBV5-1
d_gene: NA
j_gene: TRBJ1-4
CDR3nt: TGCGCCAGCAGCCGGTCTGTAGCAACTAATGAAAAACTGTTTTTT
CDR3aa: CASSRSVATNEKLFF

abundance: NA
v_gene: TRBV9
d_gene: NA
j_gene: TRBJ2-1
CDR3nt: TGTGCCAGCAGCGTAGGATTGAGGCTTAACAATGAGCAGTTCTTC
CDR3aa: CASSVGLRLNNEQFF

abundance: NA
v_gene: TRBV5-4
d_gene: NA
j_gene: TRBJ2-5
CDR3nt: TGTGCCAGCAGCCGGGAGCCGGCGGAGACCCAGTACTTC
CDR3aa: CASSREPAETQYF

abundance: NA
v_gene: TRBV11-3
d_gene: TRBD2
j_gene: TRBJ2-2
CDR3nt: TGTGCCAGCAGCCCTTACACGGCGGGAGTTGACACCGGGGAGCTGTTTTTT
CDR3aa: CASSPYTAGVDTGELFF

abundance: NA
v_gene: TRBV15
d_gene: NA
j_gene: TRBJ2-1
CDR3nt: TGTGCCACCAGCAGAGGGACGGGAGTGGAATACAATGAGCAGTTCTTC
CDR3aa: CATSRGTGVEYNEQFF

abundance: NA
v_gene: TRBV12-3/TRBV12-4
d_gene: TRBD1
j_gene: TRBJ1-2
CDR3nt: TGTGCCAGCAGTTTAGTACAGGGGTACGGCTACACCTTC
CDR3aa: CASSLVQGYGYTF

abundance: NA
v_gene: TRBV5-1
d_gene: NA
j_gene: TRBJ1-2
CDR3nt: TGCGCCAGCAGCTTGGGGGAGAGTGGGTATGGCTACACCTTC
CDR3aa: CASSLGESGYGYTF

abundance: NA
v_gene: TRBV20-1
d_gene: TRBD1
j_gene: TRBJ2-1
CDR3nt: TGCAGTGCTAGTGACAGGGGATCCTACAATGAGCAGTTCTTC
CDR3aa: CSASDRGSYNEQFF

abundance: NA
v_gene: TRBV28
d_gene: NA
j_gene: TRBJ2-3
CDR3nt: TGTGCCAGCAGTTTACCGGGCACAGATACGCAGTATTTT
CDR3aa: CASSLPGTDTQYF

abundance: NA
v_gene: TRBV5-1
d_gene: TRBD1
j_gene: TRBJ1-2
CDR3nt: TGCGCCAGCAGCCCCCGGACAGGGGATGGCTACACCTTC
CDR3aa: CASSPRTGDGYTF